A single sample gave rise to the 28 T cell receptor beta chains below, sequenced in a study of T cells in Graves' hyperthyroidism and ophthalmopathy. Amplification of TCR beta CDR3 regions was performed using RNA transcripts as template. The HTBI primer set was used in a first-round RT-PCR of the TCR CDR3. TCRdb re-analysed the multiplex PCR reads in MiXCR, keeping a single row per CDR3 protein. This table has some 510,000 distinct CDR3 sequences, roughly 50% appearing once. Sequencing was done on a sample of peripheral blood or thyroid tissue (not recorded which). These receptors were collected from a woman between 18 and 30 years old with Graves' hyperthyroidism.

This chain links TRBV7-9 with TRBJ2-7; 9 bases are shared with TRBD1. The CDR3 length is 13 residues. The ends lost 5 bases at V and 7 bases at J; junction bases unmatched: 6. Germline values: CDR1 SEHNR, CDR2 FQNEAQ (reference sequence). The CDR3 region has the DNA TGTGCCAGCAGCCAGGGACAGGGTGAGGAGCAGTACTTC. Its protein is CASSQGQGEEQYF.

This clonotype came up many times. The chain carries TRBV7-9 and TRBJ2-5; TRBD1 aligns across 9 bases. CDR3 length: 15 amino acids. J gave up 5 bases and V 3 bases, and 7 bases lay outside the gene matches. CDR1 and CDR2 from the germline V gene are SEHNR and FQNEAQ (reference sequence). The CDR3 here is CASSFRRDRAETQYF. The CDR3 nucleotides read TGTGCCAGCAGCTTCCGCCGGGACAGGGCGGAGACCCAGTACTTC. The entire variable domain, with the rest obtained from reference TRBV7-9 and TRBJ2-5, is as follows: DTGVSQNPRHKITKRGQNVTFRCDPISEHNRLYWYRQTLGQGPEFLTYFQNEAQLEKSRLLSDRFSAERPKGSFSTLEIQRTEQGDSAMYLCASSFRRDRAETQYFGPGTRLLVL.

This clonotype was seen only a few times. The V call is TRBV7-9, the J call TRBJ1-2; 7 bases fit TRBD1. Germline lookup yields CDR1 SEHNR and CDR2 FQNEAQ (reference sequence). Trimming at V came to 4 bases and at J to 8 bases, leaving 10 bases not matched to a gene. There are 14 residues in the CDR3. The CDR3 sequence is CASSSFGQVGGYTF. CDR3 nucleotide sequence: TGTGCCAGCAGCTCGTTCGGACAGGTGGGAGGCTACACCTTC.

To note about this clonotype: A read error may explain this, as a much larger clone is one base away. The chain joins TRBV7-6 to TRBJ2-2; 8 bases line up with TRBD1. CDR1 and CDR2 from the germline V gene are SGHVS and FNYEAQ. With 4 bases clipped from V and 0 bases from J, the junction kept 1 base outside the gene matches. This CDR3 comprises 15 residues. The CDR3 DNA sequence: TGTGCCAGCAGCTGGACAGGGACGAACACCGGGGAGCTGTTTTTT. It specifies CASSWTGTNTGELFF.

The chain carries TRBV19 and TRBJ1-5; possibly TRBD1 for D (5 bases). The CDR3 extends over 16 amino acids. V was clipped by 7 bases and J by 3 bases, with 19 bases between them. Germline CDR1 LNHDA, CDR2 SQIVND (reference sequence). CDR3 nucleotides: TGTGCCAGTACCACCCGAGTTGGGGGAGACAATCAGCCCCAGCATTTT. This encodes CASTTRVGGDNQPQHF.

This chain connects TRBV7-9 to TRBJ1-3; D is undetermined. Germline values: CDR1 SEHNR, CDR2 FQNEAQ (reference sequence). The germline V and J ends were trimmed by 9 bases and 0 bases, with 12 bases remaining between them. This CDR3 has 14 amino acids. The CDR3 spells CASPLLASGNTIYF. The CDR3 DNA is TGTGCCAGTCCTTTACTCGCCTCTGGAAACACCATATATTTT.

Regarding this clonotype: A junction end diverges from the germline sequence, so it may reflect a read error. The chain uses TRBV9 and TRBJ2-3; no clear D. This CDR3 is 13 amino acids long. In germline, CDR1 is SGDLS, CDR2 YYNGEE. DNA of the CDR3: TGTGCCAACAGCGTAGCAAGCACAGATACGCAGTATTTT. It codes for CANSVASTDTQYF.

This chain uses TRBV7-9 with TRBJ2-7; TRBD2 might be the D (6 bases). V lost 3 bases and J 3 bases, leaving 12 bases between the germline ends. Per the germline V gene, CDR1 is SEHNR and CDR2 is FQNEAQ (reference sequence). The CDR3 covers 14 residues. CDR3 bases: TGTGCCAGCAGCTTGGGGACTTCCAACTACGAGCAGTACTTC. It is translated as CASSLGTSNYEQYF.

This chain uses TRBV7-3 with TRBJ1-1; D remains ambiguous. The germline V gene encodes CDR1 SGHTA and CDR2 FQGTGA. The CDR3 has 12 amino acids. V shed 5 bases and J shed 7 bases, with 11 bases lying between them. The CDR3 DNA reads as TGTGCCAGCAGCCCACTAGAGGATGAAGCTTTCTTT. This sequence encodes CASSPLEDEAFF.

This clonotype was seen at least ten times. Here the CDR3 reads CATSDFSRAQPQHF. CDR3 in DNA: TGTGCCACCAGTGATTTTAGCAGGGCCCAGCCCCAGCATTTT. This chain joins TRBV24-1 and TRBJ1-5; perhaps TRBD1 as D (5 bases). The germline V gene encodes CDR1 KGHDR and CDR2 SFDVKD. V gave up 1 base and J gave up 7 bases, with 10 bases separating them. This CDR3 comprises 14 residues.

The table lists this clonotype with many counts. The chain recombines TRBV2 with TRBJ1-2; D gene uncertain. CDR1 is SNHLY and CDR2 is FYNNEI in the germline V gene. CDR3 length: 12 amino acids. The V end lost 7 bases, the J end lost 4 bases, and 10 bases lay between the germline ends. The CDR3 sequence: CASTEAGYGYTF. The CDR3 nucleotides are TGTGCCAGCACCGAAGCAGGCTATGGCTACACCTTC.

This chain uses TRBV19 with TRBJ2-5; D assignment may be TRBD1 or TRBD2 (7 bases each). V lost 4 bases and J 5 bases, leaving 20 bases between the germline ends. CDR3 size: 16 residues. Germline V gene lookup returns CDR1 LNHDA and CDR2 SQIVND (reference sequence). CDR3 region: CASSNHRGGGWETQYF. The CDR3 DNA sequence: TGTGCCAGTAGTAACCACAGGGGAGGGGGCTGGGAGACCCAGTACTTC.

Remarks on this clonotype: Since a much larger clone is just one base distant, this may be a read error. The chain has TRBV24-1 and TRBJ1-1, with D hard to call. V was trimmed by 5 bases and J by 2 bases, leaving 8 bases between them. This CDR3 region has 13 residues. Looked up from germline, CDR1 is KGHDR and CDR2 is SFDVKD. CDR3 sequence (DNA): TGTGCCACCAGTGTGTTAGCCAACACTGAAGCTTTCTTT. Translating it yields CATSVLANTEAFF.

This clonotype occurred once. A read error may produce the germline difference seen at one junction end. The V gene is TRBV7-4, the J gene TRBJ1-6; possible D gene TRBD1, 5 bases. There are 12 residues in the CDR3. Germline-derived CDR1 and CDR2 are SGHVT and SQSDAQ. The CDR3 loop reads CASSRAGTALHF. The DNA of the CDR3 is TGCGCCAGCAGCCGAGCCGGGACTGCCCTCCACTTT.

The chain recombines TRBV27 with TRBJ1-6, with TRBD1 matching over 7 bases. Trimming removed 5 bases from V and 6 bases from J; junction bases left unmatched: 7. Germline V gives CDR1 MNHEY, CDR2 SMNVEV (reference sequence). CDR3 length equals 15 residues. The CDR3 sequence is CASSRGTEFNSPLHF. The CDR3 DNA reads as TGTGCCAGCAGTCGAGGGACAGAGTTTAATTCACCCCTCCACTTT.

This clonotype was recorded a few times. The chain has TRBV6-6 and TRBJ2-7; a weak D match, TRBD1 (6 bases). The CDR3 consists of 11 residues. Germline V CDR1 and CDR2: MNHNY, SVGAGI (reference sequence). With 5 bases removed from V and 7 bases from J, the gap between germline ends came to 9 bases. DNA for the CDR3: TGTGCCAGCAGTCAGAGGGGGGAGCAGTACTTC. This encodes CASSQRGEQYF.

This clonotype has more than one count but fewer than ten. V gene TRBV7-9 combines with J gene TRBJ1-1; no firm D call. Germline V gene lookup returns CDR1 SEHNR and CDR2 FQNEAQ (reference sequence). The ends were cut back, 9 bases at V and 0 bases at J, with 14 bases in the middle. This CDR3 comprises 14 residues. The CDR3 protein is CASTRGLMNTEAFF. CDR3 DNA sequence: TGTGCCAGTACACGGGGTTTGATGAACACTGAAGCTTTCTTT.

CDR3 region: CASRVSQGIYGYTF. In DNA, the CDR3 is TGTGCCAGCAGAGTATCACAGGGGATCTATGGCTACACCTTC. The chain joins TRBV25-1 to TRBJ1-2; 7 nucleotides align to TRBD1. This CDR3 has 14 amino acids. The V gene end was trimmed by 6 bases and the J gene end by 4 bases; junction bases not matched to a gene: 8. The V gene's germline CDR1 is MGHDK and CDR2 SYGVNS.

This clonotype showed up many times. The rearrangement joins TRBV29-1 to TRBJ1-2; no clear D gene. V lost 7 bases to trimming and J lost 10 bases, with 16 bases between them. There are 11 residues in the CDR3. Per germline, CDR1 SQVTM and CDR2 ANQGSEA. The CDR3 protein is CSAAGVSIYTF. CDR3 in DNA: TGCAGCGCCGCGGGTGTTAGCATCTACACCTTC.

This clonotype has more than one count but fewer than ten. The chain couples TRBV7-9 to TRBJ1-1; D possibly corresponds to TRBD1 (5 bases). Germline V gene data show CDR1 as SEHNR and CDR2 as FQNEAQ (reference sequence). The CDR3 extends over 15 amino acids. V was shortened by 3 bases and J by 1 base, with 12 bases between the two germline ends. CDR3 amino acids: CASSFRTGWNTEAFF. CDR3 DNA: TGTGCCAGCAGCTTTCGTACAGGATGGAACACTGAAGCTTTCTTT.

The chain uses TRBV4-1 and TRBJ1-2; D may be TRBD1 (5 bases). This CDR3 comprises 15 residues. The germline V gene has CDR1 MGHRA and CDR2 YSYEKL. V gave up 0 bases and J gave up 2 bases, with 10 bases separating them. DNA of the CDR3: TGCGCCAGCAGCCAAGAGGCAGGGAGGAACTATGGCTACACCTTC. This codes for CASSQEAGRNYGYTF.

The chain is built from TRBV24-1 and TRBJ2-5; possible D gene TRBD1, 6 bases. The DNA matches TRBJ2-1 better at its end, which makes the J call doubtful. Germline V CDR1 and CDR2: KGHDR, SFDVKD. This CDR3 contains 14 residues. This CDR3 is CATSDGGGHNEQFF. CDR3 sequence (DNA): TGTGCCACCAGTGATGGTGGGGGCCACAATGAGCAGTTCTTC.

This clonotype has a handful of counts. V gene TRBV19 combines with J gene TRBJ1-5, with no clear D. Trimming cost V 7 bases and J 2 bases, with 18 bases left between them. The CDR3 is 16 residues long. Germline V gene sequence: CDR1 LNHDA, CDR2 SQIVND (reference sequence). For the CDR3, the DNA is TGTGCCAGTACTCGGACGGGCTTTGGGGGCAATCAGCCCCAGCATTTT. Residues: CASTRTGFGGNQPQHF.

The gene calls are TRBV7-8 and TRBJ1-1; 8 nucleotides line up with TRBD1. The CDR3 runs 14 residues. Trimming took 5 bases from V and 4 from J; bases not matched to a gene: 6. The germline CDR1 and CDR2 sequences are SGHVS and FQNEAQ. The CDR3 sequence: CASSTRGLGTEAFF. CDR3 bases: TGTGCCAGCAGCACCAGGGGGCTCGGCACTGAAGCTTTCTTT.

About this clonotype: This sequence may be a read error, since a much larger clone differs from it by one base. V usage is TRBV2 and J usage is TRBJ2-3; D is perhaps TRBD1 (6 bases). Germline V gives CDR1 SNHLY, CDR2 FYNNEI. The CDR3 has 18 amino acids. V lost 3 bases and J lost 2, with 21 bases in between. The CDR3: CASSDDFAGTFHTDTQYF. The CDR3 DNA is TGTGCCAGCAGTGATGACTTCGCCGGGACATTCCACACAGATACGCAGTATTTT. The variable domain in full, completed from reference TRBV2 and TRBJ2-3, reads EPEVTQTPSHQVTQMGQEVILRCVPISNHLYFYWYRQILGQKVEFLVSFYNNEISEKSEIFDDQFSVERPDGSNFTLKIRSTKLEDSAMYFCASSDDFAGTFHTDTQYFGPGTRLTVL.

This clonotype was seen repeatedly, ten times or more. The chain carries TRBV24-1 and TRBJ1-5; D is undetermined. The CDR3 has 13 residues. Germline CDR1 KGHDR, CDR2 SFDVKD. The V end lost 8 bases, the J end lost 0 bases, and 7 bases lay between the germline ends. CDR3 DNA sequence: TGTGCCACCAACGGGAATAGCAATCAGCCCCAGCATTTT. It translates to CATNGNSNQPQHF.

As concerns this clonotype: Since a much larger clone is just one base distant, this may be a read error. The CDR3 here is CASSLTSTSGRASSYEQYF. DNA for the CDR3: TGTGCCAGCAGCTTAACATCCACTAGCGGGAGGGCCAGCTCCTACGAGCAGTACTTC. The chain carries TRBV7-2 and TRBJ2-7; 13 bases map to TRBD2. From germline, CDR1 is SGHTA and CDR2 FQGNSA. CDR3 length equals 19 residues. V shed 2 bases and J 0 bases; nucleotides not matched to a gene: 10.

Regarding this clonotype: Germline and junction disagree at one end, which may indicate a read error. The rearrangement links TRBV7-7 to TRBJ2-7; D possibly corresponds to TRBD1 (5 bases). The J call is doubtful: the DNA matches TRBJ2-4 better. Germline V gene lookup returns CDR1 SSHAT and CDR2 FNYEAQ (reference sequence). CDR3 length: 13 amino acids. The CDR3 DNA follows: TGTGCTAGCAGCTTATCAGGGTTTGACATTCAGTACTTC. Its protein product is CASSLSGFDIQYF.